The 30 T cell receptor beta chains presented below share a single source sample, sequenced in a study of T cell responses to AZD1222 COVID-19 vaccine. TCRdb's table, derived via immunoSEQ multiplex PCR, lists solely in-frame clones and lacks some. The sample carries about 130,000 clones, roughly 90% recorded once. The specimen was peripheral blood, collected on day 0 of AZD1222 vaccination. Receptors originate from an adult in good health.

The rearrangement links TRBV2 to TRBJ1-2, with D perhaps matching TRBD1 (6 bases). Germline CDR1 reads SNHLY; CDR2 reads FYNNEI. The V end was cut by 4 bases, the J end by 4 bases, with 10 bases between. The CDR3 sequence is 13 residues long. CDR3 residues: CASSVGTSYGYTF. CDR3 in DNA: TGTGCCAGCAGTGTAGGGACATCCTATGGCTACACCTTC.

The chain couples TRBV7-9 to TRBJ1-2, with D possibly TRBD1 on 5 matching bases. V was shortened by 1 base and J by 4 bases, with 10 bases between the two germline ends. Germline values: CDR1 SEHNR, CDR2 FQNEAQ (reference sequence). The CDR3 extends over 14 amino acids. In DNA, the CDR3 is TGTGCCAGCAGCTTAGATGGGGGTATCTATGGCTACACCTTC. This translates into CASSLDGGIYGYTF.

The gene calls are TRBV13 and TRBJ1-2; D is possibly TRBD1 (6 bases). The V end lost 0 bases, the J end lost 4 bases, and 12 bases lay between the germline ends. The germline gives CDR1 PRHDT, CDR2 FYEKMQ (reference sequence). The CDR3 is 15 residues long. CDR3 protein: CASSLGSGAAYGYTF. The CDR3 nucleotides read TGTGCCAGCAGCTTAGGATCGGGGGCTGCCTATGGCTACACCTTC.

The rearrangement uses TRBV25-1 and TRBJ2-3; 7 bases are shared with TRBD2. With V trimmed by 0 bases and J by 8 bases, 8 bases remained unmatched. Per germline, CDR1 MGHDK and CDR2 SYGVNS. The CDR3 totals 15 residues. Here the CDR3 DNA reads TGTGCCAGCAGTGAATACGGGGGGAAGCCTAGTACGCAGTATTTT. It translates to CASSEYGGKPSTQYF.

Comments on this clone: Mismatch with germline at one junction end may stem from a read error. The chain is built from TRBV2 and TRBJ1-2, with no clear D. CDR1 and CDR2 from the germline V gene are SNHLY and FYNNEI. CDR3 length: 11 residues. The DNA of the CDR3 is TGTGCCAGCAGAATGCGAGGGATGTCGCCCTTC. Translated, it gives CASRMRGMSPF.

This clone is termed medium-sized. The V gene is TRBV5-4, the J gene TRBJ2-7; 7 nucleotides align to TRBD1. The CDR3 is 13 residues long. The germline CDR1 and CDR2 sequences are SGHNT and YYREEE (reference sequence). The V segment lost 4 bases and the J segment 3 bases; nucleotides outside the gene matches: 4. The chain's CDR3 is CASSGTEDYEQYF. The DNA of the CDR3 is TGTGCCAGCAGCGGGACAGAGGACTACGAGCAGTACTTC. Supplemented by reference TRBV5-4 and TRBJ2-7, the full variable domain reads ETGVTQSPTHLIKTRGQQVTLRCSSQSGHNTVSWYQQALGQGPQFIFQYYREEENGRGNFPPRFSGLQFPNYSSELNVNALELDDSALYLCASSGTEDYEQYFGPGTRLTVT.

The genes are TRBV5-1 and TRBJ1-6, with D unclear. The V end lost 0 bases, the J end lost 6 bases, and 7 bases lay between the germline ends. CDR1 SGHRS and CDR2 YFSETQ come from the germline V gene. This CDR3 has 14 residues. The CDR3 here is CASSLEASNSPLHF. In DNA form, the CDR3 reads TGCGCCAGCAGCTTGGAGGCCAGTAATTCACCCCTCCACTTT.

There are a few counts of this clone. The chain has TRBV5-1 and TRBJ1-2, with 12 bases lining up with TRBD1. The V gene's germline CDR1 is SGHRS and CDR2 YFSETQ. The CDR3 runs to 15 residues. J was trimmed by 8 bases and V by 4 bases; bases with no gene match: 9. DNA of the CDR3: TGCGCCAGCAGCCTTGGGGACAGGGGGCTAAAGGGCTACACCTTC. Translated, it gives CASSLGDRGLKGYTF.

V and J are TRBV15 and TRBJ2-7; possibly TRBD2 for D (6 bases). The V and J ends lost 0 bases and 5 bases respectively, with 8 bases between them. The germline gives CDR1 LNHNV, CDR2 YYDKDF (reference sequence). The CDR3 totals 13 residues. DNA of the CDR3: TGTGCCACCAGCAGAGATGGAGGGGACGAGCAGTACTTC. Its protein product is CATSRDGGDEQYF.

In nucleotides, the CDR3 is TGTGCCAGCAGCTTCTGGATAGCGGGGGCCCAACCCGGAGAGACCCAGTACTTC. It encodes CASSFWIAGAQPGETQYF. The gene calls are TRBV7-6 and TRBJ2-5, with 9 bases aligning to TRBD2. Unmatched junction bases numbered 15, after V lost 3 bases and J lost 4 bases. CDR1 SGHVS and CDR2 FNYEAQ come from the germline V gene. There are 18 residues in the CDR3.

This sequence joins TRBV7-9 and TRBJ2-5; TRBD2 is a possible D gene (5 bases). Germline CDR1 SEHNR, CDR2 FQNEAQ (reference sequence). The CDR3 has 14 amino acids. V gave up 2 bases and J gave up 2 bases, with 9 bases separating them. The DNA of the CDR3 is TGTGCCAGCAGCTTAATAGCGCGTCAAGAGACCCAGTACTTC. Translating it yields CASSLIARQETQYF.

The chain has TRBV18 and TRBJ1-6; D not resolved. Germline CDR1 and CDR2: KGHSH and LQKENI. Trimming took 3 bases from V and 5 from J, leaving 8 bases between them. The CDR3 covers 14 residues. In DNA form, the CDR3 reads TGTGCCAGCTCACCCCGGGCCGATAATTCACCCCTCCACTTT. Amino acids: CASSPRADNSPLHF.

This clone was seen a single time. The chain links TRBV5-1 to TRBJ1-2, with TRBD1 as a possible D gene (5 bases). Germline CDR1 and CDR2: SGHRS and YFSETQ. V was shortened by 1 base and J by 6 bases, with 10 bases between the two germline ends. The CDR3 covers 13 residues. CDR3 sequence: CASSLLGGDGYTF. The DNA of the CDR3 is TGCGCCAGCAGCTTGTTGGGAGGGGATGGCTACACCTTC. The whole variable domain, filled in from reference TRBV5-1 and TRBJ1-2, reads KAGVTQTPRYLIKTRGQQVTLSCSPISGHRSVSWYQQTPGQGLQFLFEYFSETQRNKGNFPGRFSGRQFSNSRSEMNVSTLELGDSALYLCASSLLGGDGYTFGSGTRLTVV.

The chain employs TRBV5-6 and TRBJ1-2; tentative D call: TRBD1 (6 bases). The CDR3 runs 15 residues. The V gene lost 5 bases and the J gene lost 2 bases, with 16 bases spanning the gap. Germline V gene data show CDR1 as SGHDT and CDR2 as YYEEEE. Written as DNA, the CDR3 is TGTGCCAGCAGTCCGAAAACAGGGTTGAACTATGGCTACACCTTC. It encodes CASSPKTGLNYGYTF.

This rearrangement joins TRBV19 to TRBJ2-7; 9 bases fit TRBD1. This CDR3 has 15 residues. The germline V gene encodes CDR1 LNHDA and CDR2 SQIVND (reference sequence). The junction had 11 bases not matched to a gene; V was cut back by 5 bases and J by 6 bases. This CDR3 is CASSFGTGTLGEQYF. The CDR3 DNA reads TGTGCCAGTAGTTTTGGGACAGGGACCCTCGGCGAGCAGTACTTC. Full variable domain (outside the CDR3, taken from reference TRBV19 and TRBJ2-7): DGGITQSPKYLFRKEGQNVTLSCEQNLNHDAMYWYRQDPGQGLRLIYYSQIVNDFQKGDIAEGYSVSREKKESFPLTVTSAQKNPTAFYLCASSFGTGTLGEQYFGPGTRLTVT.

The gene calls are TRBV7-2 and TRBJ1-1, with D unresolved. The germline V and J ends were trimmed by 4 bases and 5 bases, with 11 bases remaining between them. Germline CDR1 is SGHTA and CDR2 is FQGNSA. CDR3 length: 13 residues. The CDR3 reads CASSSGPKTEAFF. The CDR3 coding sequence is TGTGCCAGCAGCTCAGGTCCGAAGACTGAAGCTTTCTTT.

V is TRBV30 and J is TRBJ1-4, with unresolved D. The V end lost 0 bases, the J end lost 10 bases, and 9 bases lay between the germline ends. The CDR3 loop spans 12 amino acids. Germline loops: CDR1 GTSNPN, CDR2 SVGIG (reference sequence). The CDR3 DNA sequence: TGTGCCTGGAGTGTCCGGGGAGGAAAACTGTTTTTT. Its translation is CAWSVRGGKLFF.

The genes are TRBV2 and TRBJ1-1; weak D call: TRBD1 (5 bases). Germline CDR1 is SNHLY and CDR2 is FYNNEI. V shed 8 bases and J shed 0 bases, with 16 bases lying between them. The CDR3 length is 15 residues. CDR3 sequence (DNA): TGTGCCAGCGGAGAACAGGAAACCATGAACACTGAAGCTTTCTTT. Its protein product is CASGEQETMNTEAFF.

The chain couples TRBV7-8 to TRBJ1-1; D is undetermined. CDR3 size: 12 residues. V was clipped by 1 base and J by 10 bases, with 10 bases between them. Germline V gene lookup returns CDR1 SGHVS and CDR2 FQNEAQ. The CDR3 is CASSLVGGRAFF. The CDR3, as DNA: TGTGCCAGCAGCTTAGTAGGAGGTCGAGCTTTCTTT.

The chain employs TRBV5-3 and TRBJ1-3, with D hard to call. TRBV5-3 is noted as an ORF with a role that remains uncertain. With 2 bases removed from V and 0 bases from J, the gap between germline ends came to 12 bases. The length of the CDR3 is 16 residues. In DNA, the CDR3 is TGTGCCAGAAGCTTTGCCAGGACCTACTCTGGAAACACCATATATTTT. Its translation is CARSFARTYSGNTIYF.

The CDR3 loop is CASSRTSTDTQYF. The DNA for the CDR3 is TGTGCCAGCAGTCGGACTAGCACAGATACGCAGTATTTT. V and J are TRBV9 and TRBJ2-3, with a tentative D call TRBD2 (5 bases). This CDR3 spans 13 amino acids. The germline V gene encodes CDR1 SGDLS and CDR2 YYNGEE. Trimming cost V 5 bases and J 0 bases, with 7 bases left between them. Variable domain in full (rest from reference TRBV9 and TRBJ2-3): DSGVTQTPKHLITATGQRVTLRCSPRSGDLSVYWYQQSLDQGLQFLIQYYNGEERAKGNILERFSAQQFPDLHSELNLSSLELGDSALYFCASSRTSTDTQYFGPGTRLTVL.

The V call is TRBV2, the J call TRBJ2-2; TRBD2 might be the D (5 bases). Trimming pared 9 bases from V and 3 bases from J, leaving 14 bases between. CDR1 and CDR2 (germline): SNHLY, FYNNEI. This CDR3 spans 14 amino acids. The CDR3 DNA reads as TGTGCCAGAGAGACTACCAGATACACCGGGGAGCTGTTTTTT. Translation: CARETTRYTGELFF.

The chain links TRBV5-1 to TRBJ2-7; D possibly corresponds to TRBD1 (6 bases). This CDR3 spans 15 amino acids. Germline CDR1 SGHRS, CDR2 YFSETQ. The V gene lost 0 bases and the J gene lost 1 base, with 11 bases spanning the gap. CDR3: CASSLGPGESYEQYF. CDR3 nucleotide sequence: TGCGCCAGCAGCTTGGGGCCAGGGGAATCCTACGAGCAGTACTTC.

V is TRBV5-1 and J is TRBJ2-7; D might be TRBD1 (5 bases). CDR3 length: 14 amino acids. With 6 bases removed from V and 2 bases from J, the gap between germline ends came to 15 bases. Per germline, CDR1 SGHRS and CDR2 YFSETQ. The CDR3 coding sequence is TGCGCCAGCACCCCGTTGACAGCGCCCTACGAGCAGTACTTC. Its protein is CASTPLTAPYEQYF.

The chain links TRBV15 to TRBJ1-6; the D gene is possibly TRBD1 (5 bases). Germline assignment: CDR1 LNHNV and CDR2 YYDKDF (reference sequence). This CDR3 has 14 residues. The V end was cut by 4 bases, the J end by 7 bases, with 11 bases between. CDR3: CATSTGTRNSPLHF. CDR3 in DNA: TGTGCCACCAGCACGGGGACGCGGAATTCACCCCTCCACTTT.

V and J are TRBV6-5 and TRBJ1-1; no firm D call. Germline-derived CDR1 and CDR2 are MNHEY and SVGAGI. There are 15 residues in the CDR3. Trimming stripped 2 bases from V and 5 bases from J, with 15 bases between. The CDR3 DNA follows: TGTGCCAGCAGTTACGGGGTTCCAAGTGGGACTGAAGCTTTCTTT. Its translation is CASSYGVPSGTEAFF.

This chain uses TRBV15 with TRBJ1-5; 7 bases are a match to TRBD1. This CDR3 is 14 amino acids long. Losses at the gene ends were 5 bases for V and 3 bases for J; bases not matched to a gene: 4. From germline, CDR1 is LNHNV and CDR2 YYDKDF (reference sequence). The CDR3 sequence: CATSSGQTNQPQHF. The CDR3 DNA follows: TGTGCCACCAGCTCGGGACAGACCAATCAGCCCCAGCATTTT.

This clone was seen once. The chain recombines TRBV19 with TRBJ1-1; the D gene is possibly TRBD1 (5 bases). Looked up from germline, CDR1 is LNHDA and CDR2 is SQIVND (reference sequence). CDR3 length: 15 amino acids. Trimming removed 1 base from V and 3 bases from J, with 12 bases in between. The CDR3 nucleotides are TGTGCCAGTAGTATAGTGAGGGGTAGGGACACTGAAGCTTTCTTT. Amino acids: CASSIVRGRDTEAFF.

The rearrangement links TRBV6-5 to TRBJ1-4; D is undetermined. CDR1 and CDR2 from the germline V gene are MNHEY and SVGAGI. V lost 8 bases to trimming and J lost 8 bases, with 6 bases between them. CDR3 length: 10 amino acids. CDR3 DNA sequence: TGTGCCAGCGGTTGGGAAAAACTGTTTTTT. Amino acid sequence: CASGWEKLFF.

The rearrangement joins TRBV6-4 to TRBJ1-2; D is possibly TRBD1 (6 bases). V gave up 4 bases and J gave up 9 bases, with 9 bases separating them. The CDR3 runs 11 residues. Germline CDR1 and CDR2: MRHNA and SNTAGT. CDR3 bases: TGTGCCAGCAGTGGAGGGGGAAGCTACACCTTC. This translates into CASSGGGSYTF.